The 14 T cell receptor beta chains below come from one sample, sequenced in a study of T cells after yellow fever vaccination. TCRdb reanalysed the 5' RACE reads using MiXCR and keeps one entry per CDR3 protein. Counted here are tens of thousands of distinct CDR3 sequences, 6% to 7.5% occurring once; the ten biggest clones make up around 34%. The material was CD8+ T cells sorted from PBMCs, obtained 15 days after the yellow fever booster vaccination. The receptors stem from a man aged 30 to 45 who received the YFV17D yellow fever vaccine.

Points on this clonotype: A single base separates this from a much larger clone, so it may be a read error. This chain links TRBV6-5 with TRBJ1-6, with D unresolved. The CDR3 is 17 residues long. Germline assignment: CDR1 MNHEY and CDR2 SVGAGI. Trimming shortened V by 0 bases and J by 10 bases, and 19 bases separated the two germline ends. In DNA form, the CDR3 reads TGTGCCAGCAGTTACTCGAGCGACTCGGTGAAAAACTCACCCCTCCACTTT. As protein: CASSYSSDSVKNSPLHF.

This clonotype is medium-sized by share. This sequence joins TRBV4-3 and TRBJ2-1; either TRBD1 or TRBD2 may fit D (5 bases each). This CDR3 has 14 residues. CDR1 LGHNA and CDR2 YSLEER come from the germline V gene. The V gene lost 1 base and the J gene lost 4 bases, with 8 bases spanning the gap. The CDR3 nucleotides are TGCGCCAGCAGCCAAGTGGGGGAGTACAATGAGCAGTTCTTC. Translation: CASSQVGEYNEQFF.

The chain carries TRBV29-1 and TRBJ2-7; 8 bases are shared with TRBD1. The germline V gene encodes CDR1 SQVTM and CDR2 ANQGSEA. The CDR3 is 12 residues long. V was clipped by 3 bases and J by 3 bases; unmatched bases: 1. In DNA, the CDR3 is TGCAGCGTTGATGGACAGGGCTACGAGCAGTACTTC. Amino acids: CSVDGQGYEQYF.

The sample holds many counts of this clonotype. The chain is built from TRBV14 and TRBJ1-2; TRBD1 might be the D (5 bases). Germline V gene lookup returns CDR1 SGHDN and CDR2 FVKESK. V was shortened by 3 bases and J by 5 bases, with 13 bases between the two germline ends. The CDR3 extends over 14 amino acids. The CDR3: CASSHLTDYYGYTF. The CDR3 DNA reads TGTGCCAGCAGCCATTTGACAGATTATTATGGCTACACCTTC.

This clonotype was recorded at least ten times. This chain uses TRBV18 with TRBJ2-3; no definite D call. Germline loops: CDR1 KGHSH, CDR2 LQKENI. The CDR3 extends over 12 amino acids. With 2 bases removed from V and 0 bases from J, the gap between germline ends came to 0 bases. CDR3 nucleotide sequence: TGTGCCAGCTCACCAAGCACAGATACGCAGTATTTT. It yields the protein CASSPSTDTQYF.

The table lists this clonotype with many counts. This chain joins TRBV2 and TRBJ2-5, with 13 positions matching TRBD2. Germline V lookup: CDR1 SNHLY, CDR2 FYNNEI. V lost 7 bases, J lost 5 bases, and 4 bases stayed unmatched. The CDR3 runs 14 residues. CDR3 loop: CASTGTSGMETQYF. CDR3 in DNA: TGTGCCAGCACTGGGACTAGCGGGATGGAGACCCAGTACTTC.

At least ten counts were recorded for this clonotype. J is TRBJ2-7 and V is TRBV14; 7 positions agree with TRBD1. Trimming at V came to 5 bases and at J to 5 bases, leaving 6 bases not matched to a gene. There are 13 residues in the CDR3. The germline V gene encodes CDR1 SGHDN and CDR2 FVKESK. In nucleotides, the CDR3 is TGTGCCAGCAGCACTCAGGGGGTGAACGAGCAGTACTTC. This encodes CASSTQGVNEQYF.

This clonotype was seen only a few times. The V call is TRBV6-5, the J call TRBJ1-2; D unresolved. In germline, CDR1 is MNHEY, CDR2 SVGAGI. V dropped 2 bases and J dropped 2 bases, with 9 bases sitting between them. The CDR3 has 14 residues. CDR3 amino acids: CASSYLPYNYGYTF. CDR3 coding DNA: TGTGCCAGCAGTTACCTCCCATACAACTATGGCTACACCTTC.

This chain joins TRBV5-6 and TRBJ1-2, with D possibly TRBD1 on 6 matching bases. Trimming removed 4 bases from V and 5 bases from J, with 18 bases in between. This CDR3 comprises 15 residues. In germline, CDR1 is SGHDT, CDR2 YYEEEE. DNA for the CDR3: TGTGCCAGCAGCCTACCCGGGACAACCTTTTATGGCTACACCTTC. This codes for CASSLPGTTFYGYTF.

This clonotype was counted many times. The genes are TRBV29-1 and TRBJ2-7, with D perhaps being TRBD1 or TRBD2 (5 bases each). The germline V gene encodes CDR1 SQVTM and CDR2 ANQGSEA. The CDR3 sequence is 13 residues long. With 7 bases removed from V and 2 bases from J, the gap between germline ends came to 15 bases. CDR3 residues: CSAGAGDTYEQYF. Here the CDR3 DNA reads TGCAGCGCTGGGGCGGGCGATACCTACGAGCAGTACTTC.

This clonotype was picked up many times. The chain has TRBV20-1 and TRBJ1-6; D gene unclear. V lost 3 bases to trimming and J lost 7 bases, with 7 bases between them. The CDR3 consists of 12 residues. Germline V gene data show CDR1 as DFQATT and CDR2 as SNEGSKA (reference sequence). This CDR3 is CSASGGNSPLHF. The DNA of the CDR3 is TGCAGTGCTAGTGGTGGGAATTCACCCCTCCACTTT.

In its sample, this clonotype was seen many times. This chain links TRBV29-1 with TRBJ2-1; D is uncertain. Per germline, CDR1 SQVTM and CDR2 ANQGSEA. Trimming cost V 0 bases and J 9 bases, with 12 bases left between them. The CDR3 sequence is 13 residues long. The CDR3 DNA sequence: TGCAGCGTTGAAGAGGGCTGGGGTACTGAGCAGTTCTTC. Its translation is CSVEEGWGTEQFF.

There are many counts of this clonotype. The CDR3 bases are TGCAGCGTCCCAGATAACAGGGGGGTCCACGAGCAGTACTTC. As protein: CSVPDNRGVHEQYF. The J gene is TRBJ2-7, the V gene TRBV29-1, with TRBD1 matching 8 bases. Germline CDR1 and CDR2: SQVTM and ANQGSEA. The CDR3 loop spans 14 amino acids. J was trimmed by 5 bases and V by 6 bases; bases with no gene match: 12.

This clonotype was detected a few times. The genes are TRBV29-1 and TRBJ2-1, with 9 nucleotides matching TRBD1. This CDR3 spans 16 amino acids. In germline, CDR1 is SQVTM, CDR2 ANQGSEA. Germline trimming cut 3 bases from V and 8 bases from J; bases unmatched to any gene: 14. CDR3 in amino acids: CSVEGVGTGMVYEQFF. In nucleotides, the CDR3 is TGCAGCGTTGAGGGCGTAGGGACAGGGATGGTCTATGAGCAGTTCTTC.